These 16 T cell receptor beta chains originate from one sample sequenced in a study of blood T cell repertoires in COVID-19. The data were produced by immunoSEQ multiplex PCR, yet TCRdb's version contains in-frame clones alone and is incomplete. The sample includes a few hundred thousand clones, 75% to 90% of them seen just once. Specimen: peripheral blood. These receptors all come from a woman between 40 and 50 years old who had recovered from COVID-19.

The chain combines TRBV14 with TRBJ2-2, with TRBD2 matching over 9 bases. Trimming at V came to 1 base and at J to 2 bases, leaving 2 bases not matched to a gene. CDR3 length: 16 amino acids. The germline V gene has CDR1 SGHDN and CDR2 FVKESK. CDR3 protein: CASSQVAGANTGELFF. DNA of the CDR3: TGTGCCAGCAGCCAAGTAGCGGGAGCCAACACCGGGGAGCTGTTTTTT. The complete variable domain, with remaining parts taken from reference TRBV14 and TRBJ2-2, reads EAGVTQFPSHSVIEKGQTVTLRCDPISGHDNLYWYRRVMGKEIKFLLHFVKESKQDESGMPNNRFLAERTGGTYSTLKVQPAELEDSGVYFCASSQVAGANTGELFFGEGSRLTVL.

The rearrangement uses TRBV30 and TRBJ2-2, with 7 bases lining up with TRBD1. In germline, CDR1 is GTSNPN, CDR2 SVGIG (reference sequence). This CDR3 region has 15 residues. V gave up 2 bases and J gave up 9 bases; unmatched junction bases: 12. CDR3 nucleotides: TGTGCCTGGAGTACCCCGGACAGGTCGTACTGGGAGCTGTTTTTT. It translates to CAWSTPDRSYWELFF.

V and J are TRBV10-3 and TRBJ2-1, with a tentative D call TRBD1 (5 bases). Germline V gives CDR1 ENHRY, CDR2 SYGVKD. This CDR3 comprises 15 residues. The V gene lost 0 bases and the J gene lost 4 bases, with 10 bases spanning the gap. The CDR3 protein is CAISESGPEYNEQFF. In DNA form, the CDR3 reads TGTGCCATCAGTGAGTCGGGGCCAGAGTACAATGAGCAGTTCTTC.

V gene TRBV27 combines with J gene TRBJ2-5, with TRBD2 matching over 11 bases. This CDR3 is 20 amino acids long. J gave up 7 bases and V 1 base, and 20 bases lay outside the gene matches. CDR1 is MNHEY and CDR2 is SMNVEV in the germline V gene (reference sequence). The DNA of the CDR3 is TGTGCCAGCAGTTTATGGATGACTAGCGGGATTTGTCTTGGGGTCTCGACCCAGTACTTC. Amino acid sequence: CASSLWMTSGICLGVSTQYF.

The chain has TRBV4-1 and TRBJ1-4, with D perhaps TRBD1 (6 bases). V gave up 5 bases and J gave up 3 bases, with 13 bases separating them. The CDR3 contains 15 residues. Per the germline V gene, CDR1 is MGHRA and CDR2 is YSYEKL. The CDR3 sequence is CASSSEGGANEKLFF. The CDR3 nucleotides are TGCGCCAGCAGCTCGGAGGGGGGGGCTAATGAAAAACTGTTTTTT.

The chain joins TRBV29-1 to TRBJ1-1; D is perhaps TRBD1 (6 bases). CDR1 is SQVTM, CDR2 ANQGSEA, per germline. The germline V and J ends were trimmed by 7 bases and 1 base, with 10 bases remaining between them. The CDR3 runs 12 residues. The CDR3 loop reads CSDLDRNTEAFF. The CDR3 nucleotides are TGCAGCGACCTGGACAGGAACACTGAAGCTTTCTTT.

The chain carries TRBV6-5 and TRBJ2-3; 11 bases map to TRBD2. Germline lookup yields CDR1 MNHEY and CDR2 SVGAGI. The CDR3 length is 15 residues. Trimming removed 7 bases from V and 0 bases from J; junction bases left unmatched: 3. The CDR3 nucleotides read TGTGCCAGCACCCGACTAGCGGGGAGCACAGATACGCAGTATTTT. This translates into CASTRLAGSTDTQYF.

This clone was picked up one time. This chain connects TRBV5-6 to TRBJ1-5, with no clear D. The germline V gene encodes CDR1 SGHDT and CDR2 YYEEEE. The ends were cut back, 2 bases at V and 12 bases at J, with 18 bases in the middle. The CDR3 length is 14 residues. The CDR3 is CASSLGYTGRGQHF. The CDR3 DNA reads TGTGCCAGCAGCTTAGGATACACTGGTCGGGGCCAGCATTTT. Filled out from reference TRBV5-6 and TRBJ1-5, the complete variable domain reads DAGVTQSPTHLIKTRGQQVTLRCSPKSGHDTVSWYQQALGQGPQFIFQYYEEEERQRGNFPDRFSGHQFPNYSSELNVNALLLGDSALYLCASSLGYTGRGQHFGDGTRLSIL.

This chain joins TRBV28 and TRBJ1-2, with a possible D match to TRBD1 (5 bases). The germline V gene encodes CDR1 MDHEN and CDR2 SYDVKM. The CDR3 spans 13 residues. The V end lost 6 bases, the J end lost 4 bases, and 12 bases lay between the germline ends. The CDR3 loop reads CASRSGGTYGYTF. The CDR3 DNA follows: TGTGCCAGCAGGAGCGGGGGTACCTATGGCTACACCTTC.

The rearrangement uses TRBV7-2 and TRBJ2-1; 11 bases are shared with TRBD2. This CDR3 has 15 amino acids. V shed 5 bases, J shed 2 bases, and the junction held 2 bases outside the gene matches. The germline V gene encodes CDR1 SGHTA and CDR2 FQGNSA. This CDR3 is CASSELAGAYNEQFF. Written as DNA, the CDR3 is TGTGCCAGCAGCGAACTAGCGGGGGCCTACAATGAGCAGTTCTTC.

The chain joins TRBV9 to TRBJ1-2; unclear D gene. Germline V gene data show CDR1 as SGDLS and CDR2 as YYNGEE. V was trimmed by 0 bases and J by 3 bases, leaving 9 bases between them. This CDR3 is 14 amino acids long. CDR3 DNA sequence: TGTGCCAGCAGCGTAGGAGGCTGGGACTATGGCTACACCTTC. It yields the protein CASSVGGWDYGYTF.

Note on this clone: Other DNA sequences in the same sample also yield this CDR3. The chain joins TRBV2 to TRBJ2-5; no reliable D call. The CDR3 is 11 amino acids. CDR1 is SNHLY and CDR2 is FYNNEI in the germline V gene. V was cut by 4 bases and J by 5 bases, with 5 bases left in between. The CDR3 sequence is CASSVGETQYF. Here the CDR3 DNA reads TGTGCCAGCAGTGTCGGGGAGACCCAGTACTTC.

In its sample, this clone was seen a few times. This chain connects TRBV21-1 to TRBJ2-1; the DNA was not compared with TRBD2, the D call given in the table. TRBV21-1 is an annotated pseudogene. CDR3 size: 19 residues. CDR3 sequence: CASSKRWVVRLAGVNEQFF. The CDR3, as DNA: TGTGCCAGCAGCAAACGGTGGGTAGTGAGACTAGCGGGGGTAAATGAGCAGTTCTTC.

The table lists this clone with a count of one. This chain joins TRBV7-3 and TRBJ2-7; 11 bases align to TRBD1. The CDR3 runs to 14 residues. Germline V gene sequence: CDR1 SGHTA, CDR2 FQGTGA. The J segment lost 6 bases and the V segment lost 5 bases, leaving 6 bases of the junction unmatched. CDR3 region: CASSTGQGASEQYF. In nucleotides, the CDR3 is TGTGCCAGCAGCACTGGACAGGGGGCATCCGAGCAGTACTTC.

In this sample, this clone turned up many times. V gene TRBV6-4 combines with J gene TRBJ2-1; D perhaps matches TRBD2 (5 bases). The V end lost 0 bases, the J end lost 0 bases, and 9 bases lay between the germline ends. Germline V gives CDR1 MRHNA, CDR2 SNTAGT. The CDR3 sequence is 16 residues long. CDR3 sequence: CASSDSSGSSYNEQFF. For the CDR3, the DNA is TGTGCCAGCAGTGACTCGAGTGGGAGCTCCTACAATGAGCAGTTCTTC.

V usage is TRBV28 and J usage is TRBJ2-7, with a weak D call TRBD1 (6 bases). This CDR3 is 14 amino acids long. The V gene's germline CDR1 is MDHEN and CDR2 SYDVKM. The V end was cut by 3 bases, the J end by 3 bases, with 12 bases between. CDR3 region: CASSFSGTNYEQYF. DNA for the CDR3: TGTGCCAGCAGTTTCTCCGGGACAAACTACGAGCAGTACTTC.